The source of this TCR beta chain is a study of blood T cells in healthy people across ages. Overall study findings and caveats: Long-lived donors carried more naive CD4+ cells and greater diversity than aged donors. Per million T cells, TCR beta diversity dropped about linearly as age rose.

Points on this clonotype: The antigen remains undetermined.

Sample-barcoded 5' priming and a J-beta primer mix drove a second PCR of about 7 to 11 cycles. TCRdb itself ran the 5' RACE reads through MiXCR, one entry per CDR3 protein. The table has roughly 570,000 distinct CDR3 sequences, about 25% seen once. Each donor had approximately 10 milliliters of peripheral blood drawn. This sequence originates from a woman aged 70-85 years in good health. Sequenced material: blood.

In nucleotides, the CDR3 is TGTGCCAGCAGCCGGGAACCGGGACTACCCGACACCGGGGAGCTGTTTTTT. It codes for CASSREPGLPDTGELFF. The chain employs TRBV4-2 and TRBJ2-2, with TRBD2 matching 7 bases. Germline V gene lookup returns CDR1 LGHNA and CDR2 YNFKEQ. Germline trimming cut 4 bases from V and 3 bases from J; bases unmatched to any gene: 11. There are 17 residues in the CDR3.